These 9 T cell receptor beta chains share one sample of origin, sequenced in a study of metastatic and nonmetastatic thyroid tumors. Using MiXCR, TCRdb reanalyzed the PCR reads. The sample lists over 10,000 clones, 9.5% to 13% occurring once. Before thyroid surgery, none of the patients had received any treatment. The sequencing sample was made of blood. These receptors originate from a female donor with papillary thyroid cancer or a benign thyroid nodule (not recorded which). Some clones in this sample may be carry-over from other donors' samples.

This clone showed up many times. A read error may be the cause here, since a much bigger clone is one base away. The rearrangement joins TRBV6-1 to TRBJ1-2, with D tentatively TRBD1 (6 bases). Germline V gene data show CDR1 as MNHNS and CDR2 as SASEGT. The CDR3 has 16 amino acids. The V end lost 3 bases, the J end lost 3 bases, and 17 bases lay between the germline ends. The CDR3: CASSDRPGQGDYGYTF. CDR3 nucleotides: TGTGCCAGCAGTGATCGTCCGGGACAAGGGGACTATGGCTACACCTTC.

V usage is TRBV28 and J usage is TRBJ2-4; D is possibly TRBD2 (5 bases). V was trimmed by 7 bases and J by 1 base, leaving 14 bases between them. The CDR3 loop spans 15 amino acids. CDR1 is MDHEN, CDR2 SYDVKM, per germline. The CDR3 nucleotides are TGTGCCAGCATTCGGAGGTCGGGGGCCAAAAACATTCAGTACTTC. This encodes CASIRRSGAKNIQYF. The variable domain in full, with the rest retrieved from reference TRBV28 and TRBJ2-4, is DVKVTQSSRYLVKRTGEKVFLECVQDMDHENMFWYRQDPGLGLRLIYFSYDVKMKEKGDIPEGYSVSREKKERFSLILESASTNQTSMYLCASIRRSGAKNIQYFGAGTRLSVL.

The table lists this clone with many counts. This chain's CDR3 is CAWSVGGDRVHTEAFF. The CDR3 DNA reads TGTGCCTGGAGTGTCGGGGGGGATCGGGTGCACACTGAAGCTTTCTTT. This rearrangement joins TRBV30 to TRBJ1-1, with D possibly matching TRBD1 (5 bases). Between the trimmed V and J ends, which lost 0 bases and 3 bases, there was a span of 17 bases. Germline V CDR1 and CDR2: GTSNPN, SVGIG (reference sequence). The CDR3 runs to 16 residues.

This clone was recorded at least ten times. One end of the junction is discordant with germline, which a read error may explain. This chain joins TRBV10-3 and TRBJ2-1; 8 bases agree with TRBD1. The CDR3 covers 16 residues. Germline V gene data show CDR1 as ENHRY and CDR2 as SYGVKD. The CDR3 is CAISESFRGLGNEQLF. The CDR3 region has the DNA TGTGCCATCAGTGAGTCGTTCAGGGGGCTCGGGAATGAGCAGCTCTTC.

This clone was recorded at least ten times. The rearrangement links TRBV3-1 to TRBJ2-2; D remains ambiguous. Trimming took 1 base from V and 6 from J, leaving 9 bases between them. CDR1 is LGHDT and CDR2 is YNNKEL in the germline V gene (reference sequence). The length of the CDR3 is 14 residues. CDR3: CASSQGTQPGELFF. DNA for the CDR3: TGTGCCAGCAGCCAAGGTACCCAGCCCGGGGAGCTGTTTTTT.

This clone appeared many times. The rearrangement uses TRBV3-1 and TRBJ2-3, with D perhaps being TRBD1 or TRBD2 (5 bases each). Trimming took off 3 bases at V and 0 bases at J, with 7 bases between the two ends. This CDR3 has 14 residues. CDR1 and CDR2 from the germline V gene are LGHDT and YNNKEL (reference sequence). The CDR3 loop is CASSQGVSTDTQYF. The CDR3 region has the DNA TGTGCCAGCAGCCAGGGGGTCAGCACAGATACGCAGTATTTT.

This clone was recorded at least ten times. The chain recombines TRBV18 with TRBJ1-1; D is possibly TRBD1 (6 bases). V gave up 3 bases and J gave up 7 bases, with 9 bases separating them. CDR1 is KGHSH and CDR2 is LQKENI in the germline V gene. The CDR3 length is 12 residues. For the CDR3, the DNA is TGTGCCAGCTCACCCGACAGGATTGAAGCTTTCTTT. Protein product: CASSPDRIEAFF.

This clone was counted many times. The gene calls are TRBV7-9 and TRBJ1-2; D remains ambiguous. The CDR3 has 11 residues. V lost 8 bases to trimming and J lost 4 bases, with 8 bases between them. Per the germline V gene, CDR1 is SEHNR and CDR2 is FQNEAQ (reference sequence). CDR3 nucleotides: TGTGCCAGCCGGGAATTCTATGGCTACACCTTC. As protein: CASREFYGYTF.

Details on this clone: The junction does not match germline at one end; this may be a read error. The CDR3 region is CASSPAGTWDDQFF. The CDR3 DNA follows: TGTGCCAGCAGCCCAGCGGGAACCTGGGATGATCAGTTCTTC. The chain couples TRBV6-1 to TRBJ2-1; 7 bases are shared with TRBD2. This CDR3 is built from 14 residues. CDR1 is MNHNS, CDR2 SASEGT, per germline.